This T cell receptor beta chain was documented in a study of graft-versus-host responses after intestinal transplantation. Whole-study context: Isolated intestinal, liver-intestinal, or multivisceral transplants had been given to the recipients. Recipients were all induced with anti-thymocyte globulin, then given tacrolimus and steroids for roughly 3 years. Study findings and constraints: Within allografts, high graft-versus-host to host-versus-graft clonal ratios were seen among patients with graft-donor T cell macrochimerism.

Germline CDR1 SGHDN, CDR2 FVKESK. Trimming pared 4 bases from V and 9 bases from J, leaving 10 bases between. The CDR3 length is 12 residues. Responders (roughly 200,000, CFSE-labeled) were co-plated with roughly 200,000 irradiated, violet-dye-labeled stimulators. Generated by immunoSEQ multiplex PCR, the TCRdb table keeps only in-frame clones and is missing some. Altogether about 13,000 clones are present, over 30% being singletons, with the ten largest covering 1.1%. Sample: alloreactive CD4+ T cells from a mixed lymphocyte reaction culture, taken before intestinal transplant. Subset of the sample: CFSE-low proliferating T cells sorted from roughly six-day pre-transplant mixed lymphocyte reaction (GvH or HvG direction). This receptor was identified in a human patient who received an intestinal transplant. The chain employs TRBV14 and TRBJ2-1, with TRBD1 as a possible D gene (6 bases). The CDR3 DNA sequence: TGTGCCAGCAGCCGAGGGGGAATTGAGCAGTTCTTC. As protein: CASSRGGIEQFF.